These 22 T cell receptor beta chains share one sample of origin, sequenced in a study of T cells in localized non-small cell lung cancer. Assay: immunoSEQ multiplex PCR; the TCRdb copy retains only in-frame clones and omits some. The data hold tens of thousands of clones, with 84% observed a single time. The sequencing used peripheral blood, collected before any cancer treatment. The receptors come from a man between 40 and 70 years old with stage I lung adenocarcinoma.

Concerning this clone itself: The identical CDR3 is also encoded by other nucleotide sequences in the sample. This chain connects TRBV7-6 to TRBJ2-6; D unresolved. The CDR3 runs 15 residues. The germline V gene has CDR1 SGHVS and CDR2 FNYEAQ. V gave up 3 bases and J gave up 0 bases, with 6 bases separating them. The CDR3 is CASSLRLSGANVLTF. The CDR3 DNA is TGTGCCAGCAGCTTGAGGCTCTCTGGGGCCAACGTCCTGACTTTC.

Sample share makes this clone medium-sized. J is TRBJ2-5 and V is TRBV28; a weak D match, TRBD1 (5 bases). CDR1 and CDR2 from the germline V gene are MDHEN and SYDVKM. The CDR3 has 17 amino acids. The V end lost 8 bases, the J end lost 3 bases, and 25 bases lay between the germline ends. The CDR3 DNA sequence: TGTGCCAGCCAACCCGAATACCCAGTGGGGCAAGAAGAGACCCAGTACTTC. Translated: CASQPEYPVGQEETQYF.

The V and J genes are TRBV28 and TRBJ2-7, with TRBD2 matching over 16 bases. Losses at the gene ends were 8 bases for V and 3 bases for J; bases not matched to a gene: 10. The length of the CDR3 is 17 residues. In germline, CDR1 is MDHEN, CDR2 SYDVKM. The CDR3 DNA reads as TGTGCCAGCCTCGTGGGGGGACTAGCGGGAGGGCTCTACGAGCAGTACTTC. This sequence encodes CASLVGGLAGGLYEQYF.

This chain joins TRBV18 and TRBJ1-4, with TRBD1 identical over 9 bases. There are 14 residues in the CDR3. V lost 3 bases, J lost 5 bases, and 1 base stayed unmatched. Germline loops: CDR1 KGHSH, CDR2 LQKENI. This CDR3 is CASSPGQGNEKLFF. DNA for the CDR3: TGTGCCAGCTCACCGGGACAGGGAAATGAAAAACTGTTTTTT.

This chain joins TRBV7-2 and TRBJ2-7; 12 positions match TRBD1. J gave up 4 bases and V 0 bases, and 4 bases lay outside the gene matches. This CDR3 comprises 16 residues. CDR1 and CDR2 from the germline V gene are SGHTA and FQGNSA. CDR3 DNA: TGTGCCAGCAGCTTAGCACCGGGACAGGGGGCTTACGAGCAGTACTTC. It translates to CASSLAPGQGAYEQYF.

The chain carries TRBV6-5 and TRBJ1-6, with D hard to call. This CDR3 has 15 amino acids. Germline CDR1 is MNHEY and CDR2 is SVGAGI. The V end was cut by 2 bases, the J end by 9 bases, with 14 bases between. The CDR3: CASSYTVGVGSPLHF. As DNA, the CDR3 is TGTGCCAGCAGTTACACGGTTGGAGTGGGTTCACCCCTCCACTTT.

This clone was found once. The V call is TRBV28, the J call TRBJ1-2; possible D gene TRBD1, 6 bases. CDR1 is MDHEN and CDR2 is SYDVKM in the germline V gene. With 3 bases removed from V and 0 bases from J, the gap between germline ends came to 14 bases. There are 16 residues in the CDR3. CDR3: CASSLGGAQTNYGYTF. The CDR3 nucleotides are TGTGCCAGCAGTTTGGGGGGGGCCCAAACTAACTATGGCTACACCTTC.

J is TRBJ1-1 and V is TRBV27; D is perhaps TRBD1 (5 bases). CDR1 is MNHEY and CDR2 is SMNVEV in the germline V gene (reference sequence). The CDR3 extends over 14 amino acids. The V end was cut by 3 bases, the J end by 1 base, with 9 bases between. The CDR3 DNA sequence: TGTGCCAGCAGTTTTGGGGGGGGGAACACTGAAGCTTTCTTT. It translates to CASSFGGGNTEAFF.

V and J are TRBV5-1 and TRBJ1-1; D remains ambiguous. Per germline, CDR1 SGHRS and CDR2 YFSETQ. Trimming left V 0 bases short and J 1 base short, with 10 bases between. The CDR3 spans 15 residues. CDR3 sequence reads: CASSLGDLPNTEAFF. The CDR3 DNA reads TGCGCCAGCAGCTTGGGGGATCTACCGAACACTGAAGCTTTCTTT.

This clone was observed once. The genes are TRBV19 and TRBJ1-2, with D perhaps matching TRBD1 (5 bases). Germline CDR1 LNHDA, CDR2 SQIVND (reference sequence). The length of the CDR3 is 13 residues. The germline V and J ends were trimmed by 3 bases and 6 bases, with 11 bases remaining between them. Here the CDR3 DNA reads TGTGCCAGTAGTATTGAGGGGACCGATGGCTACACCTTC. Its translation: CASSIEGTDGYTF. Full variable domain (rest looked up from reference TRBV19 and TRBJ1-2): DGGITQSPKYLFRKEGQNVTLSCEQNLNHDAMYWYRQDPGQGLRLIYYSQIVNDFQKGDIAEGYSVSREKKESFPLTVTSAQKNPTAFYLCASSIEGTDGYTFGSGTRLTVV.

In its sample, this clone is medium-sized (0.01 to 0.1%). V and J are TRBV5-1 and TRBJ1-1; D is uncertain. Between the trimmed V and J ends, which lost 3 bases and 5 bases, there was a span of 20 bases. Germline-derived CDR1 and CDR2 are SGHRS and YFSETQ. CDR3 size: 16 residues. CDR3 protein: CASSSTPGLRRTEAFF. CDR3 sequence (DNA): TGCGCCAGCAGCTCCACCCCCGGGTTAAGAAGAACTGAAGCTTTCTTT. The complete variable domain, with remaining parts taken from reference TRBV5-1 and TRBJ1-1, reads KAGVTQTPRYLIKTRGQQVTLSCSPISGHRSVSWYQQTPGQGLQFLFEYFSETQRNKGNFPGRFSGRQFSNSRSEMNVSTLELGDSALYLCASSSTPGLRRTEAFFGQGTRLTVV.

In its sample, this clone was seen once. This chain links TRBV6-5 with TRBJ2-1; 7 bases are shared with TRBD2. The V segment lost 2 bases and the J segment 9 bases; nucleotides outside the gene matches: 10. This CDR3 is built from 15 residues. CDR1 and CDR2 from the germline V gene are MNHEY and SVGAGI. The CDR3 loop reads CASSYRTGGRGEQFF. CDR3 nucleotides: TGTGCCAGCAGTTACCGAACCGGGGGGAGGGGTGAGCAGTTCTTC.

This clone has a single count. The J gene is TRBJ1-4, the V gene TRBV19; 7 nucleotides line up with TRBD1. This CDR3 is built from 14 residues. Germline V CDR1 and CDR2: LNHDA, SQIVND (reference sequence). Trimming took 6 bases from V and 9 from J; bases not matched to a gene: 10. CDR3 sequence: CASRERQGAKKLFF. The DNA for the CDR3 is TGTGCCAGTAGGGAGAGACAGGGAGCGAAAAAACTGTTTTTT.

V and J are TRBV19 and TRBJ2-5, with no clear D. This CDR3 contains 15 residues. Germline V gives CDR1 LNHDA, CDR2 SQIVND (reference sequence). Trimming left V 1 base short and J 5 bases short, with 14 bases between. The CDR3 reads CASSIVALDGETQYF. For the CDR3, the DNA is TGTGCCAGTAGTATAGTGGCCCTAGATGGGGAGACCCAGTACTTC.

The genes are TRBV7-8 and TRBJ1-5; the D gene is possibly TRBD1 (6 bases). The CDR3 length is 15 residues. V lost 6 bases and J lost 2, with 14 bases in between. Germline CDR1 SGHVS, CDR2 FQNEAQ. The CDR3 loop is CASSQQGFGNQPQHF. CDR3 nucleotide sequence: TGTGCCAGCAGTCAACAGGGTTTTGGCAATCAGCCCCAGCATTTT.

The chain employs TRBV27 and TRBJ2-1, with unresolved D. V was pared by 3 bases and J by 4 bases, with 13 bases between. CDR1 and CDR2 (germline): MNHEY, SMNVEV (reference sequence). The CDR3 sequence is 15 residues long. CDR3 residues: CASSFVSAIYNEQFF. Here the CDR3 DNA reads TGTGCCAGCAGTTTTGTGTCGGCCATTTACAATGAGCAGTTCTTC.

The V call is TRBV7-8, the J call TRBJ2-7; D is undetermined. This CDR3 has 16 residues. The V gene's germline CDR1 is SGHVS and CDR2 FQNEAQ. V lost 3 bases and J 0 bases, leaving 15 bases between the germline ends. CDR3 residues: CASSFRDPGDSYEQYF. CDR3 DNA: TGTGCCAGCAGCTTCCGTGATCCAGGAGACTCCTACGAGCAGTACTTC.

V usage is TRBV6-5 and J usage is TRBJ2-5; D unresolved. The V gene lost 10 bases and the J gene lost 8 bases, with 14 bases spanning the gap. CDR3 size: 11 residues. Germline CDR1 MNHEY, CDR2 SVGAGI. Written as DNA, the CDR3 is TGTGCCACCACACTCTCGGGCACCCAGTACTTC. This sequence encodes CATTLSGTQYF.

V usage is TRBV7-8 and J usage is TRBJ1-2, with a weak D call TRBD1 (6 bases). CDR3 length: 15 residues. CDR1 is SGHVS and CDR2 is FQNEAQ in the germline V gene. V lost 0 bases and J 2 bases, leaving 10 bases between the germline ends. The CDR3 region is CASSLAFGQNYGYTF. CDR3 in DNA: TGTGCCAGCAGCTTAGCGTTCGGACAGAACTATGGCTACACCTTC.

The V call is TRBV10-3, the J call TRBJ2-1; 9 bases fit TRBD2. This CDR3 comprises 14 residues. CDR1 is ENHRY and CDR2 is SYGVKD in the germline V gene. CDR3 in amino acids: CAVKGDSGRTEQFF. CDR3 DNA sequence: TGTGCAGTGAAAGGGGATAGCGGGAGAACTGAGCAGTTCTTC.

The V call is TRBV29-1, the J call TRBJ1-2; D remains unclear. Between the trimmed V and J ends, which lost 6 bases and 7 bases, there was a span of 18 bases. The CDR3 is made up of 13 amino acids. The germline CDR1 and CDR2 sequences are SQVTM and ANQGSEA. CDR3 sequence: CSVVDGEAAGYTF. The DNA of the CDR3 is TGCAGCGTGGTGGACGGAGAGGCGGCTGGCTACACCTTC.

The rearrangement uses TRBV19 and TRBJ1-1; 12 nucleotides align to TRBD1. The CDR3 is 18 amino acids. V lost 7 bases and J lost 0; bases outside the gene matches: 12. Germline CDR1 is LNHDA and CDR2 is SQIVND (reference sequence). The CDR3 nucleotides are TGTGCCAGTACGACGGGACAGGGGGCGAAAAAGGTGAACACTGAAGCTTTCTTT. Its protein is CASTTGQGAKKVNTEAFF.